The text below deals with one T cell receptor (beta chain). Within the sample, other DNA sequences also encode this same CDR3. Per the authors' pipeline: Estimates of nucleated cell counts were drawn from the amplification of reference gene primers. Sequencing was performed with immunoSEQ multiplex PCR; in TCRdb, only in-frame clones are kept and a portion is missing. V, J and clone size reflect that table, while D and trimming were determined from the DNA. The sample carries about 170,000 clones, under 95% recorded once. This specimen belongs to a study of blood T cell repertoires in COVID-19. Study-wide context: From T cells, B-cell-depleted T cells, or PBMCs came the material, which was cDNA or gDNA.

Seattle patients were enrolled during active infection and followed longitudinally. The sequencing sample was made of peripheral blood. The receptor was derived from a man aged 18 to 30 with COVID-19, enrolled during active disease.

CDR3 in amino acids: CATSDSDRGYEQYF. In DNA form, the CDR3 reads TGTGCCACCAGTGATTCGGACAGGGGTTACGAGCAGTACTTC. The genes are TRBV24-1 and TRBJ2-7; 9 nucleotides align to TRBD1. The ends lost 2 bases at V and 4 bases at J; junction bases unmatched: 2. This CDR3 is 14 amino acids long. From germline, CDR1 is KGHDR and CDR2 SFDVKD.